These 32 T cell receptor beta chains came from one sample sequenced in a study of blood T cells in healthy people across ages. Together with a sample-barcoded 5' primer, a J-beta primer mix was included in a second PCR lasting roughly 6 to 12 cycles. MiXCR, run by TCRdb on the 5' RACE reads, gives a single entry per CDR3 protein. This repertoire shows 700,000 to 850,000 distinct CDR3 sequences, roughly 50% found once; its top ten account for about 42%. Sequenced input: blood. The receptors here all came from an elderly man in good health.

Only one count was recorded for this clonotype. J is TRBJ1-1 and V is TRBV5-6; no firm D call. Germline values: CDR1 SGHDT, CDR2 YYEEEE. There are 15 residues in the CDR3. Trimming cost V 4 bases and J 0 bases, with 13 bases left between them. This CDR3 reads CASSAYSYMNTEAFF. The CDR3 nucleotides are TGTGCCAGCAGCGCCTACAGTTACATGAACACTGAAGCTTTCTTT.

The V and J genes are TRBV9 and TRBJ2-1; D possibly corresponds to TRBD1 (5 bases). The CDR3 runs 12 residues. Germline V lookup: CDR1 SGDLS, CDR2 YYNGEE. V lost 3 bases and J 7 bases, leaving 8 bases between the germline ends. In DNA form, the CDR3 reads TGTGCCAGCAGCGGACAGAAAAATGAGCAGTTCTTC. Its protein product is CASSGQKNEQFF.

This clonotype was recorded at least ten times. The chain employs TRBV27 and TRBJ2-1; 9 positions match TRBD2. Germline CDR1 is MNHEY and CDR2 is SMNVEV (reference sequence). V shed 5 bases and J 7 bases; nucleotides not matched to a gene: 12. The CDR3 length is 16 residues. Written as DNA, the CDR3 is TGTGCCAGCAGTCCGCCACGGGGCGGGAGGGTTAATGAGCAGTTCTTC. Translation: CASSPPRGGRVNEQFF.

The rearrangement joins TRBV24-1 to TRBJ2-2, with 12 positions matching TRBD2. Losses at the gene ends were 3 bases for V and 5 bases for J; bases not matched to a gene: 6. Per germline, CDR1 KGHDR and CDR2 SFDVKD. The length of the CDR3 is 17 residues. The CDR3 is CATSDQRLAGVTGELFF. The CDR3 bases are TGTGCCACCAGTGATCAGAGACTAGCGGGAGTAACCGGGGAGCTGTTTTTT.

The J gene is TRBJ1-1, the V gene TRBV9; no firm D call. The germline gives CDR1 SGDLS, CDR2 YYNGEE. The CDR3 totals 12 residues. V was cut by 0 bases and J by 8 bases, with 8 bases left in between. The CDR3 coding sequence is TGTGCCAGCAGCGTAGAACAGTCCGAAGCTTTCTTT. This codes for CASSVEQSEAFF. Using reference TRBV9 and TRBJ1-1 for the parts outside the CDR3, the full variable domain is DSGVTQTPKHLITATGQRVTLRCSPRSGDLSVYWYQQSLDQGLQFLIQYYNGEERAKGNILERFSAQQFPDLHSELNLSSLELGDSALYFCASSVEQSEAFFGQGTRLTVV.

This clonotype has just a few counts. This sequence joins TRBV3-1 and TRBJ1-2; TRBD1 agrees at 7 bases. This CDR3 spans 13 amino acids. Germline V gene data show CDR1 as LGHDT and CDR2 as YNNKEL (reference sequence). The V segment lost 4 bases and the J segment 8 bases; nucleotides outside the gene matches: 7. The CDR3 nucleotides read TGTGCCAGCAGCCCCGACAGGGTGCAAGGCTACACCTTC. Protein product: CASSPDRVQGYTF.

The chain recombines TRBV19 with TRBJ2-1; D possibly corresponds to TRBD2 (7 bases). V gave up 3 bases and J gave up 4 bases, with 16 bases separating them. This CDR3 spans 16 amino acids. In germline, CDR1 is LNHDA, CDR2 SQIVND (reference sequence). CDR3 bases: TGTGCCAGTAGTATCCGAGGGGGGGGTTATTACAATGAGCAGTTCTTC. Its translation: CASSIRGGGYYNEQFF.

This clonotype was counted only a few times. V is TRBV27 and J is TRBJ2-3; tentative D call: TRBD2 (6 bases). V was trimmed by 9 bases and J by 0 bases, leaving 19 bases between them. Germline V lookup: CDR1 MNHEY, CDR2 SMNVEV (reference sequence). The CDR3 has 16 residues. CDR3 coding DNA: TGTGCCAGGGTCGACCCGGGACTCCAGAGCACAGATACGCAGTATTTT. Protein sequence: CARVDPGLQSTDTQYF.

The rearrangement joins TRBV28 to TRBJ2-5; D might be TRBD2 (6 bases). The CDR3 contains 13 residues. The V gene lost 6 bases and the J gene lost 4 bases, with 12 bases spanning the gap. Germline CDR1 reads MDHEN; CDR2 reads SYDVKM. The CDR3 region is CASSGGLRETQYF. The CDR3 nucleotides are TGTGCCAGCAGCGGGGGATTAAGAGAGACCCAGTACTTC.

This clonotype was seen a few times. The CDR3 region is CASSPPGGQGYGYTF. Written as DNA, the CDR3 is TGTGCCAGCAGCCCCCCGGGGGGGCAAGGCTATGGCTACACCTTC. The chain combines TRBV7-2 with TRBJ1-2; a weak D match, TRBD1 (6 bases). CDR3 length: 15 residues. Germline V gene lookup returns CDR1 SGHTA and CDR2 FQGNSA. Trimming removed 5 bases from V and 4 bases from J, with 17 bases in between.

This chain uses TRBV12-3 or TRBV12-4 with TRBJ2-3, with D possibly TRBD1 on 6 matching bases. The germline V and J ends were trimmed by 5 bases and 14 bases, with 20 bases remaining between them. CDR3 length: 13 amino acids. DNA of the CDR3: TGTGCCAGCAGTCGCCCACAGGGAACATACGCGTATTTT. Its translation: CASSRPQGTYAYF.

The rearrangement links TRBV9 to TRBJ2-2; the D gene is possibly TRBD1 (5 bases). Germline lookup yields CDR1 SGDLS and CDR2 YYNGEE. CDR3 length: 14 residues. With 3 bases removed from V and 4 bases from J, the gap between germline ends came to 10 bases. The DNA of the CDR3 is TGTGCCAGCAGCGCGAGCAGGGCCACCGGGGAGCTGTTTTTT. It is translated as CASSASRATGELFF.

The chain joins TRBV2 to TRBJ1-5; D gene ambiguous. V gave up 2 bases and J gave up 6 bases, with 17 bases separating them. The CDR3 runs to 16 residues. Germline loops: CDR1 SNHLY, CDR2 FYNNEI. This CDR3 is CASSEIDTHPGQPQHF. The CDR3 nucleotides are TGTGCCAGCAGTGAAATAGACACCCACCCCGGTCAGCCCCAGCATTTT.

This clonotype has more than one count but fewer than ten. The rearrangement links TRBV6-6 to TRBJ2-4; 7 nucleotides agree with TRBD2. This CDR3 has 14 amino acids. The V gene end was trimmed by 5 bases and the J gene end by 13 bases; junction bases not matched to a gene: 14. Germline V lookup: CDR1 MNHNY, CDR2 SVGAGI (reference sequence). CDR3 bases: TGTGCCAGCAGTGATCTTGCGGGAGTTGGAGAGCAGTACTTC. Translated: CASSDLAGVGEQYF.

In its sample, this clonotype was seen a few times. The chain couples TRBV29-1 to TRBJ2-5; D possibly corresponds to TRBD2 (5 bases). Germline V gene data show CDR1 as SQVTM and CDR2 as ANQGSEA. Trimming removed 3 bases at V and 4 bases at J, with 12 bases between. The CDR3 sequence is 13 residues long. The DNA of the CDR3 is TGCAGCGTTGACGGGGAATTTCGAGAGACCCAGTACTTC. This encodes CSVDGEFRETQYF.

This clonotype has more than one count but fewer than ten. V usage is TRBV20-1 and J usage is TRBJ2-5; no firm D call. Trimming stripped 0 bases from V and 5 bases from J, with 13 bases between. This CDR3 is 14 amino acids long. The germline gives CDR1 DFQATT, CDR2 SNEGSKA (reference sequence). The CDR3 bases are TGCAGTGCTAGAGATAGAGGTAGTGCGGAGACCCAGTACTTC. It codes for CSARDRGSAETQYF.

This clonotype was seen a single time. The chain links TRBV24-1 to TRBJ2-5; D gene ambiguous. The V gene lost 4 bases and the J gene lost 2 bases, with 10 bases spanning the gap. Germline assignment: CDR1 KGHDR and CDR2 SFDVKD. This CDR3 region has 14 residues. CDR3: CATSDPSGQETQYF. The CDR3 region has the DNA TGTGCCACCAGTGACCCCAGTGGACAAGAGACCCAGTACTTC.

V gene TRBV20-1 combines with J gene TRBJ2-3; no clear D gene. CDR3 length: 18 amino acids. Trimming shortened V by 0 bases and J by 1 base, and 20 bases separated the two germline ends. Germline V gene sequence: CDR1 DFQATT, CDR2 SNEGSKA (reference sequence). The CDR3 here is CSARDFRLQTSGTDTQYF. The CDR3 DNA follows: TGCAGTGCTAGAGATTTCAGGCTACAGACGTCTGGCACAGATACGCAGTATTTT.

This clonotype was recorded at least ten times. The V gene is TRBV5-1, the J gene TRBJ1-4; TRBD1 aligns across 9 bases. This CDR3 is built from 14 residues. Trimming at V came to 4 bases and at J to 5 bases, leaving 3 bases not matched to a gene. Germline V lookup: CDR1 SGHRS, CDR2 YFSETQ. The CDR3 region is CASSRTGENEKLFF. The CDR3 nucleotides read TGCGCCAGCAGCAGGACAGGGGAGAATGAAAAACTGTTTTTT.

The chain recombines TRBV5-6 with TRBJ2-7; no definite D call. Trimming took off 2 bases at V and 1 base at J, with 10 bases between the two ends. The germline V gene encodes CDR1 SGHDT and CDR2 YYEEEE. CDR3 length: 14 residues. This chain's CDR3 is CASSFGQTSYEQYF. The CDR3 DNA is TGTGCCAGCAGCTTCGGGCAAACTTCCTACGAGCAGTACTTC.

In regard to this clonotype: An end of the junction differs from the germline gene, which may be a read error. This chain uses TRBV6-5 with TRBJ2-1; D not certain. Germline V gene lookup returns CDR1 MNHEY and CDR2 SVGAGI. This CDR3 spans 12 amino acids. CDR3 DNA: TGTGCCAGCAGTGGCTCCTACAATAAGCAGTTCTTC. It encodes CASSGSYNKQFF.

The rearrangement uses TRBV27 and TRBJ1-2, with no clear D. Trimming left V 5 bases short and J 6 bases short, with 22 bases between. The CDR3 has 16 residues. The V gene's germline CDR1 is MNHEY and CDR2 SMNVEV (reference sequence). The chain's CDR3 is CASSSLKDRIPHGYTF. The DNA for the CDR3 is TGTGCCAGCAGTAGCCTTAAGGACCGGATCCCGCATGGCTACACCTTC.

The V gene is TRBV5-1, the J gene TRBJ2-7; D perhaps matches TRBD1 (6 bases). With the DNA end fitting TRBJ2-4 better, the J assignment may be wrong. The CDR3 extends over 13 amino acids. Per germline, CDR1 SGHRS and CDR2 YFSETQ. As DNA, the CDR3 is TGCGCCAGCAGCCAGATAGGGGGAAACATTCAGTACTTC. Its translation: CASSQIGGNIQYF.

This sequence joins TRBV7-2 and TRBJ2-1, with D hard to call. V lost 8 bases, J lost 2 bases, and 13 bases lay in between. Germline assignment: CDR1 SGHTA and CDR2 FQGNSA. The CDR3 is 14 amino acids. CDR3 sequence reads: CASRTIGPYNEQFF. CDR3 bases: TGTGCCAGCCGAACCATCGGGCCCTACAATGAGCAGTTCTTC.

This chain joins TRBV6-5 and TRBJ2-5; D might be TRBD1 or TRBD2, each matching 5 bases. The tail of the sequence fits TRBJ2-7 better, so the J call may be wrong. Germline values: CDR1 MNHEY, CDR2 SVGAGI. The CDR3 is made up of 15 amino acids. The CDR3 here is CASSSHPGTPDEQYF. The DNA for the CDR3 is TGTGCCAGCAGTTCACATCCCGGGACGCCCGACGAGCAGTACTTC.

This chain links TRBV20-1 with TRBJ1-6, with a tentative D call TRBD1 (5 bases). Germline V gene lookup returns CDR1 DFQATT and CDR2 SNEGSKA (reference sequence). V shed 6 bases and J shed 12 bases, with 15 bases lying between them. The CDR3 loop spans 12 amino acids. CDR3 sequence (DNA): TGCAGTGCCCGAGGGGCAGGAGAACCCCTCCACTTT. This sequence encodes CSARGAGEPLHF.

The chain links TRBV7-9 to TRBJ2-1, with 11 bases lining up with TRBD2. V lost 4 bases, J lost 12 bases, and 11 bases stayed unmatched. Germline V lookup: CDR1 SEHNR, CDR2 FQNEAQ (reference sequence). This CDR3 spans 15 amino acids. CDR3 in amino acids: CASSSFPSGRFWQFF. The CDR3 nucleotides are TGTGCCAGCAGCTCCTTCCCTAGCGGGAGGTTTTGGCAGTTCTTC.

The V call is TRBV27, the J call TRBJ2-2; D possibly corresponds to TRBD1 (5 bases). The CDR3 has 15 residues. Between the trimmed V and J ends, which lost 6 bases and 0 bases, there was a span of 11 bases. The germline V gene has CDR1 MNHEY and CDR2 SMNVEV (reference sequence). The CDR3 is CASRQGGANTGELFF. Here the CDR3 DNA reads TGTGCCAGCAGGCAGGGCGGCGCGAACACCGGGGAGCTGTTTTTT.

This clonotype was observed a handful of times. The DNA for the CDR3 is TGCAGTGCCTTAACGGGTAGCGGGGAGGGGACCCAGTACTTC. It specifies CSALTGSGEGTQYF. J is TRBJ2-5 and V is TRBV20-1, with 8 bases aligning to TRBD2. The CDR3 has 14 amino acids. V shed 6 bases and J 7 bases; nucleotides not matched to a gene: 13. The germline gives CDR1 DFQATT, CDR2 SNEGSKA (reference sequence).

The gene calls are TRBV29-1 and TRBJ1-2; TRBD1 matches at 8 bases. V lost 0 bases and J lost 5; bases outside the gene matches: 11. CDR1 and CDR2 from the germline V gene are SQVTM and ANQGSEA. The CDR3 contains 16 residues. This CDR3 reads CSVEDMGGQELYGYTF. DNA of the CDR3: TGCAGCGTTGAAGATATGGGGGGACAGGAGCTATATGGCTACACCTTC.

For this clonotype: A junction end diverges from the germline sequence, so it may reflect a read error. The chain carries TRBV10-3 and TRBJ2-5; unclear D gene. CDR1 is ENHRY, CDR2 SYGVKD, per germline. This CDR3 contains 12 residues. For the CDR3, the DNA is TGCGCCACCACGGGTCTCGGCGATGAGCAGTACTTC. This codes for CATTGLGDEQYF.

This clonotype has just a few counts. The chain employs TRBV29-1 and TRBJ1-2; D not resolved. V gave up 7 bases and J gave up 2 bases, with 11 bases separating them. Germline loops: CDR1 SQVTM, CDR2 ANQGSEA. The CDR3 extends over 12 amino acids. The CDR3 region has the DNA TGCAGCGCCCGGAGGCCGAACTATGGCTACACCTTC. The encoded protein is CSARRPNYGYTF. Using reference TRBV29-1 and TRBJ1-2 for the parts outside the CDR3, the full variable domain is SAVISQKPSRDICQRGTSLTIQCQVDSQVTMMFWYRQQPGQSLTLIATANQGSEATYESGFVIDKFPISRPNLTFSTLTVSNMSPEDSSIYLCSARRPNYGYTFGSGTRLTVV.